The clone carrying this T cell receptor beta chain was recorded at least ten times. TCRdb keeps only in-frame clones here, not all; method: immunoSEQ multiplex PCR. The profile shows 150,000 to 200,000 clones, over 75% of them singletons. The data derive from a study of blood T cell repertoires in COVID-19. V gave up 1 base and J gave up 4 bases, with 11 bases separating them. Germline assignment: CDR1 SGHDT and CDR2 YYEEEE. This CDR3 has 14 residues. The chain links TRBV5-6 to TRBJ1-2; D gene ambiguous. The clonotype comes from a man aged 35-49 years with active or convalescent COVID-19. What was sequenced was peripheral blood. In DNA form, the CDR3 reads TGTGCCAGCAGCTTGCGCCGGGAGACCTATGGCTACACCTTC. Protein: CASSLRRETYGYTF.